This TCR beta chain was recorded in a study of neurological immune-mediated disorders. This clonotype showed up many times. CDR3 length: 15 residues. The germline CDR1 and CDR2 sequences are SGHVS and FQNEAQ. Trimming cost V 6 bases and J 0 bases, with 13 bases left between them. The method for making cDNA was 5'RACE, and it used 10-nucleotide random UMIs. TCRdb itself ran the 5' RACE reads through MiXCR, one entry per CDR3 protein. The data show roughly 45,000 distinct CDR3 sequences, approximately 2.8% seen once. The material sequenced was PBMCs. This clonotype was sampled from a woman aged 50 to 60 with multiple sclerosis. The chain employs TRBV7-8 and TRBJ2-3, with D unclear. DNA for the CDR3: TGTGCCAGCAGGAACGGACGTATAAGCACAGATACGCAGTATTTT. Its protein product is CASRNGRISTDTQYF.